Following are 8 T cell receptor beta chains from one sample sequenced in a study. Tregs were sorted as CD4+CD25+CD127-/low cells. TCRdb reprocessed the 5' RACE reads via MiXCR and lists one record per CDR3 protein. The table lists tens of thousands of distinct CDR3 sequences, approximately 22% of them singletons. The sequenced sample consisted of Tregs sorted from blood. These receptors were taken from a female donor with breast cancer.

This clonotype is labeled as medium-sized (0.01 to 0.1%). The chain joins TRBV4-1 to TRBJ2-5; 9 positions match TRBD2. The CDR3 consists of 18 residues. CDR1 MGHRA and CDR2 YSYEKL come from the germline V gene. The V segment lost 9 bases and the J segment 2 bases; nucleotides outside the gene matches: 19. The CDR3 nucleotides are TGCGCCAGACTCGCTGGGGGTAGCGGGAGAGTAGAACAAGAGACCCAGTACTTC. This encodes CARLAGGSGRVEQETQYF.

Details on this clonotype: This could be a read error, since a much larger clone is one nucleotide away. V gene TRBV27 combines with J gene TRBJ2-7; TRBD1 agrees at 8 bases. CDR1 is MNHEY, CDR2 SMNVEV, per germline (reference sequence). The length of the CDR3 is 17 residues. This chain's CDR3 is CTSSLARDRPRIDEQYF. For the CDR3, the DNA is TGTACCAGCAGTTTAGCCCGGGACAGGCCACGGATCGACGAGCAGTACTTC.

In this sample, this clonotype turned up many times. The chain is built from TRBV20-1 and TRBJ2-5; D possibly corresponds to TRBD1 (6 bases). The V end was cut by 7 bases, the J end by 6 bases, with 18 bases between. The V gene's germline CDR1 is DFQATT and CDR2 SNEGSKA (reference sequence). This CDR3 region has 13 residues. CDR3 bases: TGCAGTGGCCCGGAGACAGGCAGAAAGACCCAGTACTTC. The encoded protein is CSGPETGRKTQYF.

In the case of this clonotype: A read error may account for a junction end that differs from germline. The V call is TRBV28, the J call TRBJ1-5; D unresolved. The CDR3 totals 13 residues. In germline, CDR1 is MDHEN, CDR2 SYDVKM. The chain's CDR3 is CASNTDSNQPRHF. The CDR3 bases are TGTGCCAGCAATACGGATAGCAATCAGCCCCGGCATTTT. The whole variable domain, remainder taken from reference TRBV28 and TRBJ1-5, is DVKVTQSSRYLVKRTGEKVFLECVQDMDHENMFWYRQDPGLGLRLIYFSYDVKMKEKGDIPEGYSVSREKKERFSLILESASTNQTSMYLCASNTDSNQPRHFGDGTRLSIL.

In this sample, this clonotype turned up many times. J is TRBJ1-1 and V is TRBV19; 7 nucleotides match TRBD1. In germline, CDR1 is LNHDA, CDR2 SQIVND (reference sequence). This CDR3 spans 14 amino acids. Trimming at V came to 5 bases and at J to 0 bases, leaving 3 bases not matched to a gene. The CDR3 loop reads CASSVGQMNTEAFF. CDR3 coding DNA: TGTGCCAGTAGTGTGGGACAGATGAACACTGAAGCTTTCTTT.

This clonotype has a count of ten or more. V usage is TRBV7-2 and J usage is TRBJ1-1; TRBD1 matches 7 bases. In germline, CDR1 is SGHTA, CDR2 FQGNSA. This CDR3 is built from 16 residues. With V trimmed by 1 base and J by 8 bases, 13 bases remained unmatched. The CDR3 nucleotides are TGTGCCAGCAGCTTAGTCCCCCCGGGACAGCAAAAAGAAGCTTTCTTT. Its translation is CASSLVPPGQQKEAFF.

There are a few counts of this clonotype. The chain is built from TRBV24-1 and TRBJ1-5; D gene uncertain. The germline CDR1 and CDR2 sequences are KGHDR and SFDVKD. CDR3 length: 13 amino acids. Trimming removed 3 bases at V and 9 bases at J, with 11 bases between. The CDR3 is CATSDLGFGPQHF. CDR3 in DNA: TGTGCCACCAGTGATCTCGGTTTTGGGCCCCAGCATTTT.

The V and J genes are TRBV5-1 and TRBJ2-5, with D perhaps TRBD2 (6 bases). Germline CDR1 and CDR2: SGHRS and YFSETQ. CDR3 length: 15 residues. The V end lost 1 base, the J end lost 3 bases, and 13 bases lay between the germline ends. The CDR3 DNA is TGCGCCAGCAGCTTGAACGGGAGTCCAAAAGAGACCCAGTACTTC. It yields the protein CASSLNGSPKETQYF.